This T cell receptor beta chain was identified in a study of cytomegalovirus exposure and HLA in healthy donors. Study findings and constraints: Earlier findings revealed that most TCR beta V segments proved productive either about 90% or about 30% of the time.

Germline trimming cut 4 bases from V and 5 bases from J; bases unmatched to any gene: 5. This CDR3 contains 15 residues. CDR1 and CDR2 from the germline V gene are SGHNT and YENEEA. PCR amplification relied on 60 Vbeta primers (plus 13 Jbeta primers). Clones were read by immunoSEQ multiplex PCR, and TCRdb kept only the in-frame ones, dropping some. Counted here are 50,000 to 55,000 clones, roughly four fifths occurring once; the ten biggest clones make up around 2.5%. Comments on this clone: Its antigen is currently unknown.

The origin of this receptor is a boy under 18 in good health and CMV-seropositive. The chain couples TRBV11-3 to TRBJ2-2; 9 bases are shared with TRBD1. The specimen was PBMCs. This CDR3 is CASSSQGARTGELFF. The CDR3 nucleotides read TGTGCCAGCAGCTCACAGGGGGCGAGAACCGGGGAGCTGTTTTTT.